A selection of T cell receptor beta chains follows, all from one sample in a study of breast tumors, draining lymph nodes, adjacent tissues. TCRdb redid the calling of the multiplex PCR reads with MiXCR, one entry per CDR3 protein. The sample holds tens of thousands of distinct CDR3 sequences, almost 70% seen once. The sample consisted of tumor-adjacent breast tissue. The receptors originated from a female donor with breast cancer. Some clones in this sample may be carry-over from other donors' samples. Both conserved end residues are part of each CDR3. A D gene is named only where the DNA matches it firmly. The size entry is marked missing in some rows and otherwise reads once, few, many or a size class.

J | D | size | V | DNA | CDR3
TRBJ2-5 | . | many | TRBV20-1 | TGCAGTGCCCTTTCGCCGGGGAGGTTGCTTGAGACCCAGTACTTC | CSALSPGRLLETQYF
TRBJ2-3 | TRBD2 | . | TRBV20-1 | TGCAGTGCTAGTGTTGCGGGGGCAGATACGCAGTATTTT | CSASVAGADTQYF
TRBJ1-1 | . | . | TRBV6-6 | TGTGCCAGCAGTTACCTTATAAGTAGGAACACTGAAGCTTTCTTT | CASSYLISRNTEAFF
TRBJ2-7 | TRBD2 | . | TRBV9 | TGTGCCAGCAGCGTAGAAGCGGGGGCCCCCTACGAGCAGTACTTC | CASSVEAGAPYEQYF
TRBJ1-5 | . | once | TRBV3-1 | TGTGCCAGCAGCCAACAAAATCAGCCCCAGCATTTT | CASSQQNQPQHF
TRBJ2-1 | TRBD2 | . | TRBV2 | TGTGCCAGCAGCGCAGTAAGGGGACTAGCGGCGCGGGAGCAGTTCTTC | CASSAVRGLAAREQFF
TRBJ1-2 | . | medium-sized | TRBV7-9 | TGTGCCAGCGGGTATGGGGGTGTCGGGGACTATGGCTACACCTTC | CASGYGGVGDYGYTF
TRBJ2-7 | . | . | TRBV6-1 | TGTGCCAGCAGTCCCCGGGACGGCAGGCAGTACTTC | CASSPRDGRQYF
TRBJ1-6 | TRBD1 | medium-sized | TRBV4-1 | TGCGCCAGCAGCCAAGAGATTCCCGGGACAGCAAATTCACCCCTCCACTTT | CASSQEIPGTANSPLHF
TRBJ1-1 | . | few | TRBV7-3 | TGTGCCAGCAGCTTAGCAGGGTTGGGCACTGAAGCTTTCTTT | CASSLAGLGTEAFF
TRBJ2-3 | . | medium-sized | TRBV6-5 | TGTGCCAGCACGGGGAACACAGATACGCAGTATTTT | CASTGNTDTQYF
TRBJ1-2 | TRBD1 | many | TRBV6-5 | TGTGCCAGCAGGAATTTAGCGGGACAGGGGAACTATGGCTACACCTTC | CASRNLAGQGNYGYTF
TRBJ2-2 | . | medium-sized | TRBV9 | TGTGCCAGCAGCCCCGGTGGGACCGGGGAGCTGTTTTTT | CASSPGGTGELFF
TRBJ2-7 | TRBD1 | medium-sized | TRBV12-3/TRBV12-4 | TGTGCCAGCAGTTTTACAGGGGGCCTCGTCGAGCAGTACTTC | CASSFTGGLVEQYF
TRBJ2-7 | TRBD2 | once | TRBV6-1 | TGTGCCAGCAATCCGGTAGCGGGAGATTACGAGCAGTACTTC | CASNPVAGDYEQYF
TRBJ2-3 | . | medium-sized | TRBV5-6 | TGTGCCAGCAGCCGGGGCACAGATACGCAGTATTTT | CASSRGTDTQYF
TRBJ1-2 | TRBD1 | many | TRBV9 | TGTGCCAGCAGCGTAAGTTGGGGGGGACAGGGATCCGGCTACACCTTC | CASSVSWGGQGSGYTF
TRBJ2-1 | TRBD2 | . | TRBV5-1 | TGCGCCAGCAGCTTTCCGACTAGCGGGTACAATGAGCAGTTCTTC | CASSFPTSGYNEQFF
TRBJ1-6 | . | . | TRBV5-1 | TGCGCCAGCAGCCCCCCGCGGAGGGACAAGGGAACTTCGTTCAGTTCACCCCTCCACTTT | CASSPPRRDKGTSFSSPLHF
TRBJ2-5 | TRBD1 | few | TRBV20-1 | TGCAGTGCTCACAGGGGCCGCCCTGAAGAGACCCAGTACTTC | CSAHRGRPEETQYF
TRBJ2-1 | TRBD2 | few | TRBV4-1 | TGCGCCAGCAGCCTGACTAGCGGGAGCTACAATGAGCAGTTCTTC | CASSLTSGSYNEQFF
TRBJ2-1 | TRBD2 | . | TRBV5-4 | TGTGCCAGCAGCCTACGGACTAGCGGAGGGTACAATGAGCAGTTCTTC | CASSLRTSGGYNEQFF
TRBJ1-4 | . | . | TRBV3-1 | TGTGCCAGCAGCCAAGAAAAACTGTTTTTT | CASSQEKLFF
TRBJ2-7 | . | . | TRBV4-1 | TGCGCCAGCAGCCAAGCGAGCCATCTAGCCCTTTACGAGCAGTACTTC | CASSQASHLALYEQYF
TRBJ2-5 | . | . | TRBV11-2 | TGTGCCAGCAGTGGGGGACCGATCGGAGAGACCCAGTACTTC | CASSGGPIGETQYF
TRBJ2-5 | . | . | TRBV6-1 | TGTGCCAGCAGTGAATTGGCTATTCCCAGGGAGACCCAGTACTTC | CASSELAIPRETQYF
TRBJ2-2 | TRBD1 | . | TRBV15 | TGTGCCACCAGCAGAGATTGGACAGGGGGCCGGGAGCTGTTTTTT | CATSRDWTGGRELFF
TRBJ2-3 | TRBD2 | . | TRBV7-2 | TGTGCCAGCAGCAAACTAGCGGGACACGGTACAGATACGCAGTATTTT | CASSKLAGHGTDTQYF
TRBJ2-1 | TRBD2 | . | TRBV20-1 | TGCAGTGCACCGGGACTAGCGGGGGTCTACAATGAGCAGTTCTTC | CSAPGLAGVYNEQFF
TRBJ1-6 | . | . | TRBV12-3/TRBV12-4 | TGTGCCAGCAGTTCCCGACGGCCCTTTAATTCACCCCTCCACTTT | CASSSRRPFNSPLHF
TRBJ2-3 | TRBD2 | . | TRBV15 | TGTGCCACCAGCAGCGAGGGACTAGCGGGAGAGATCGGCACAGATACGCAGTATTTT | CATSSEGLAGEIGTDTQYF
TRBJ2-1 | TRBD2 | many | TRBV29-1 | TGCAGCGTTGAAGATCTTCTGGGACTAGCGGGACCCGCCACTACTTATGAGCAGTTCTTC | CSVEDLLGLAGPATTYEQFF
TRBJ2-3 | TRBD1 | . | TRBV29-1 | TGCAGCGTTGAAGGGTGGAGGGGACAGGGGGCGTTTGGAGGGCCCACAGATACGCAGTATTTT | CSVEGWRGQGAFGGPTDTQYF
TRBJ1-2 | TRBD1 | . | TRBV19 | TGTGCCACCTACCAGGGGGCTGCTAACTATGGCTACACCTTC | CATYQGAANYGYTF
TRBJ2-1 | TRBD2 | . | TRBV28 | TGTGCCAGCAGTCAGACTAGCGGGACCTACAATGAGCAGTTCTTC | CASSQTSGTYNEQFF
TRBJ2-1 | . | . | TRBV7-9 | TGTGCCAGCTCCCTCGGGGGAGGCAATGAGCAGTTCTTC | CASSLGGGNEQFF
TRBJ2-3 | TRBD1 | . | TRBV7-9 | TGTGCCAGCAGCTTAAACCTTAGGGGGCCAATGACAGGGGTCGGCACAGATACGCAGTATTTT | CASSLNLRGPMTGVGTDTQYF
TRBJ2-1 | TRBD2 | . | TRBV5-4 | TGTGCCAGCAGCAAGGACGGTAGCGGGAGCGCCAATGAGCAGTTCTTC | CASSKDGSGSANEQFF
TRBJ2-2 | TRBD2 | few | TRBV7-3 | TGTGCCAGCAGGGCTAGCGGGAAAGGTGGGGAGCTGTTTTTT | CASRASGKGGELFF
TRBJ1-2 | . | . | TRBV2 | TGTGCCAGCAGTAGACAGGTTAGCTATGGCTACACCTTC | CASSRQVSYGYTF
TRBJ2-2 | TRBD2 | once | TRBV27 | TGTGCCAGCAGTCTCTTACCTCCGGGACTAGCGGGAGGGACCGGGGAGCTGTTTTTT | CASSLLPPGLAGGTGELFF
TRBJ2-1 | . | . | TRBV20-1 | TGCAGTGCTAGAGTGTCTTGGGCTAGTCCGGATGAGCAGTTCTTC | CSARVSWASPDEQFF
TRBJ1-5 | TRBD1 | many | TRBV28 | TGTGCCAGCAGTCCGTTGACAGGGCGACAGCCCCAGCATTTT | CASSPLTGRQPQHF
TRBJ2-1 | TRBD2 | few | TRBV20-1 | TGCAGTGCTGGCGACCGGGACTACCGCGAAGATGAGCAGTTCTTC | CSAGDRDYREDEQFF
TRBJ2-7 | . | medium-sized | TRBV13 | TGTGCCAGCAGCTTAGATCCCCAGGGAACCTACGAGCAGTACTTC | CASSLDPQGTYEQYF
TRBJ2-1 | . | . | TRBV20-1 | TGCAGTGCTAGAGACGGGGTGGTTTATGAGCAGTTCTTC | CSARDGVVYEQFF
TRBJ2-5 | TRBD2 | medium-sized | TRBV9 | TGTGCCAGCAGTGCTAGCGGGGCAGTCCAAGAGACCCAGTACTTC | CASSASGAVQETQYF
TRBJ2-3 | TRBD1 | . | TRBV5-1 | TGCGCCAGCAGGTACGACAGGGAGCGCAGGGCAGATACGCAGTATTTT | CASRYDRERRADTQYF
TRBJ2-7 | . | . | TRBV3-1 | TGTGCCAGCAGCCGAGCAGCCACCCTACGGGAGCAGTACTTC | CASSRAATLREQYF
TRBJ1-2 | . | . | TRBV20-1 | TGCAGTGCTAGAGATTCGGTGTGGGGCGGATATTATGGCTACACCTTC | CSARDSVWGGYYGYTF
TRBJ2-2 | . | . | TRBV19 | TGTGCCAGCTACGGGACACCCTTTAGCACCGGGGAGCTGTTTTTT | CASYGTPFSTGELFF
TRBJ1-5 | . | once | TRBV20-1 | TGCAGTGCTAGTGTAGGGTCAATGGCCCAGCATTTT | CSASVGSMAQHF
TRBJ2-3 | . | . | TRBV2 | TGTGCCAGCAGGACAGACAGGGAGGTAGATACGCAGTATTTT | CASRTDREVDTQYF
TRBJ2-7 | TRBD2 | . | TRBV3-1 | TGTGCCAGCAGCCAATCCGGGACTACCCAGTACTTC | CASSQSGTTQYF
TRBJ2-1 | . | . | TRBV15 | TGTGCCACCAGCCCCCTCCGGTCGTTCCCCTACAATGAGCAGTTCTTC | CATSPLRSFPYNEQFF
TRBJ2-5 | TRBD2 | . | TRBV24-1 | TGTGCCACCAGTGACCCATCGACTAGCGGGAGGGCGCTGGGAGGAGAGACCCAGTACTTC | CATSDPSTSGRALGGETQYF
TRBJ2-1 | TRBD1 | once | TRBV5-1 | TGCGCCAGCAGTCTCTCCGGGACAGACTACAATGAGCAGTTCTTC | CASSLSGTDYNEQFF